This paragraph covers one T cell receptor beta chain sequence. Its cognate antigen has yet to be identified. Base qualities are not provided; no much larger clone lies one nucleotide away. Cells that were CD4+CD25+CD127-/low were the ones isolated as Tregs. Tregs, naive and memory CD4+ T cells from tumor, blood and ipsilateral draining lymph nodes of five breast cancer patients underwent full-length TCR alpha and beta sequencing. Tumor tissue and lymph nodes obtained by ipsilateral axillary dissection were perfused with PBS, cut into small pieces and digested using collagenase I and hyaluronidase. A purity exceeding 90% was confirmed by FACS for the sorted cell populations. This sample is part of a study (dated by TCRdb to the mid-2010s). About the investigation overall: The study tested whether tumor-infiltrating Tregs in breast cancer are recruited from blood Tregs or converted in situ from other CD4+ T cell subsets.

Here is what the overall study found, with its caveats: The TCR alpha and beta sequences of tumor-infiltrating Tregs showed the greatest overlap with tumor naive CD4+ T cells, followed by blood naive CD4+ T cells. Validation in the larger cohort was restricted to a single TCR beta V-J rearrangement rather than whole repertoires. Tumor memory CD4+ T cell TCR gene usage was found to cluster with blood and lymph node memory CD4+ cells and with lymph node naive CD4+ cells.

Full-length TCR variable regions were amplified by 5' RACE PCR with constant-region reverse primers, and semi-nested PCR with Nested Universal Primer A was subsequently performed. The ReliaPrep RNA Cell Miniprep System was used to extract total RNA, which was then reverse transcribed into 5'RACE-ready cDNA with the SMARTer RACE 5'/3' Kit. An Illumina MiSeq was used to sequence the full-length TCR alpha and beta libraries, which had been barcoded with multiplex adaptors. The study's own analysis went as follows. For each of nine subset-tissue groups, sequencing data from the five patients were combined, and the groups were compared by unsupervised clustering of TCR gene usage. Repertoire similarity was calculated with the Morisita-Horn index, weighting shared sequences by their contribution to each repertoire. The raw public data were reprocessed by TCRdb itself: fastp quality trimming at Q25, MiXCR clonotype calling, in-frame beta chains only. CDR3 protein duplicates are merged, each entry listing the most common genes and DNA. These V and J calls rely on TCRdb rather than the paper's analysis. A total of roughly 58,000 distinct CDR3 sequences appear in this sample, around 21% of them only once. The biggest ten clones account for roughly 3.2% of the sample.

The sequenced sample was tumor-infiltrating Tregs sorted from the breast tumor. This sequence originates from a female donor with breast cancer.

At the DNA level, the sequence is TGTGCCAGCAGTGAAACCTCCCTAGCTGCCAATGAGCAGTTCTTC. Its translation reads: CASSETSLAANEQFF. The rearranged segments are TRBV6-1 and TRBJ2-1; TRBD2 is a possible D gene, resting on 5 matching bases. The CDR3, from cysteine to phenylalanine, totals 15 residues. Only the CDR3 portion is preserved as DNA: 45 bases, with reading frame beginning at the first base. The CDR1 and CDR2 encoded by the germline V gene are MNHNS and SASEGT. Trimming at the junction amounts to 2 bases on V and 6 bases on J, and the germline ends lie 14 bases apart.